The 26 T cell receptor beta chains below were found in one sample sequenced in a study of CD8+ T cells in alopecia areata. cDNA reverse transcribed from extracted RNA served as the sequencing template. The method was immunoSEQ multiplex PCR; TCRdb's version includes in-frame clones alone and lacks a portion of them. The table shows 5,600 or so clones, with roughly 70% occurring only once. Treatment meaning: oral pan-JAK inhibitor, 5-10 mg twice daily. Specimens obtained from alopecia areata patients comprised lesional scalp punch biopsies and peripheral blood. Specimen: skin, collected at week 24, from a patient treated with tofacitinib. These receptors were taken from a human donor with alopecia areata.

This sequence joins TRBV14 and TRBJ2-1; 7 bases are shared with TRBD2. CDR1 and CDR2 from the germline V gene are SGHDN and FVKESK. Trimming took 1 base from V and 2 from J; bases not matched to a gene: 5. The CDR3 has 16 residues. CDR3 DNA: TGTGCCAGCAGCCAAGTCCGGGGACTAACCTACAATGAGCAGTTCTTC. Protein product: CASSQVRGLTYNEQFF.

The chain uses TRBV6-1 and TRBJ1-1; D remains ambiguous. V was shortened by 7 bases and J by 1 base, with 7 bases between the two germline ends. The CDR3 totals 12 residues. Germline values: CDR1 MNHNS, CDR2 SASEGT. In nucleotides, the CDR3 is TGTGCCAGCATAAGACAGAACACTGAAGCTTTCTTT. This sequence encodes CASIRQNTEAFF.

This clone has only a few counts. This chain connects TRBV4-1 to TRBJ1-3, with 11 bases fitting TRBD1. V gave up 4 bases and J gave up 3 bases; unmatched junction bases: 8. Germline values: CDR1 MGHRA, CDR2 YSYEKL. The CDR3 spans 17 residues. CDR3 sequence (DNA): TGCGCCAGCAGCCGCCTCCCCGGGACAGGGGGTGGAAACACCATATATTTT. Encoded protein: CASSRLPGTGGGNTIYF.

The rearrangement joins TRBV11-2 to TRBJ2-2, with D perhaps given as TRBD1 or TRBD2 (5 bases each). Germline assignment: CDR1 SGHAT and CDR2 FQNNGV. The V gene lost 2 bases and the J gene lost 5 bases, with 9 bases spanning the gap. CDR3 length: 14 amino acids. CDR3 residues: CASSLIRETGELFF. The CDR3 nucleotides read TGTGCCAGCAGCTTAATCAGGGAGACCGGGGAGCTGTTTTTT. The full variable domain, completed using reference TRBV11-2 and TRBJ2-2, is EAGVAQSPRYKIIEKRQSVAFWCNPISGHATLYWYQQILGQGPKLLIQFQNNGVVDDSQLPKDRFSAERLKGVDSTLKIQPAKLEDSAVYLCASSLIRETGELFFGEGSRLTVL.

The V gene is TRBV13, the J gene TRBJ2-1; a weak D match, TRBD2 (5 bases). The CDR3 consists of 13 residues. Germline V gives CDR1 PRHDT, CDR2 FYEKMQ (reference sequence). Trimming shortened V by 4 bases and J by 5 bases, and 9 bases separated the two germline ends. DNA of the CDR3: TGTGCCAGCAGCTCGGGGAACAACAATGAGCAGTTCTTC. This encodes CASSSGNNNEQFF.

The chain combines TRBV5-1 with TRBJ2-1; D ambiguous. This CDR3 has 16 amino acids. In germline, CDR1 is SGHRS, CDR2 YFSETQ. Trimming took 0 bases from V and 1 from J, leaving 11 bases between them. The CDR3 protein is CASSLGMDGSYNEQFF. CDR3 DNA: TGCGCCAGCAGCTTGGGGATGGACGGGTCCTACAATGAGCAGTTCTTC. The whole variable domain, filled in from reference TRBV5-1 and TRBJ2-1, reads KAGVTQTPRYLIKTRGQQVTLSCSPISGHRSVSWYQQTPGQGLQFLFEYFSETQRNKGNFPGRFSGRQFSNSRSEMNVSTLELGDSALYLCASSLGMDGSYNEQFFGPGTRLTVL.

This chain connects TRBV6-5 to TRBJ2-7, with D unclear. This CDR3 contains 12 residues. V dropped 5 bases and J dropped 12 bases, with 17 bases sitting between them. Germline CDR1 MNHEY, CDR2 SVGAGI. CDR3 in DNA: TGTGCCAGCAGTCTCCCGGCTGGCCCCCGGTACTTC. As protein: CASSLPAGPRYF.

The V and J genes are TRBV4-2 and TRBJ2-5; 9 bases agree with TRBD2. Germline V gives CDR1 LGHNA, CDR2 YNFKEQ. The V gene end was trimmed by 0 bases and the J gene end by 1 base; junction bases not matched to a gene: 0. There are 15 residues in the CDR3. In nucleotides, the CDR3 is TGTGCCAGCAGCCAAGAGCGGGGGGGCCAAGAGACCCAGTACTTC. It is translated as CASSQERGGQETQYF.

The chain joins TRBV19 to TRBJ1-6; D might be TRBD1 (6 bases). Germline-derived CDR1 and CDR2 are LNHDA and SQIVND (reference sequence). The CDR3 is 14 amino acids. With 2 bases removed from V and 8 bases from J, the gap between germline ends came to 10 bases. Here the CDR3 DNA reads TGTGCCAGTAGTATACAGGGGACGTATTCACCCCTCCACTTT. Translated, it gives CASSIQGTYSPLHF.

The V and J genes are TRBV7-3 and TRBJ2-7; possibly TRBD1 or TRBD2 for D (6 bases each). The germline V and J ends were trimmed by 1 base and 6 bases, with 16 bases remaining between them. This CDR3 is built from 15 residues. The germline V gene encodes CDR1 SGHTA and CDR2 FQGTGA. The CDR3 reads CASSLNGGDRAEQYF. CDR3 DNA sequence: TGTGCCAGCAGCTTAAACGGGGGCGATCGGGCCGAGCAGTACTTC. The entire variable domain, with the rest obtained from reference TRBV7-3 and TRBJ2-7, is as follows: GAGVSQTPSNKVTEKGKYVELRCDPISGHTALYWYRQSLGQGPEFLIYFQGTGAADDSGLPNDRFFAVRPEGSVSTLKIQRTERGDSAVYLCASSLNGGDRAEQYFGPGTRLTVT.

The chain couples TRBV6-6 to TRBJ2-2, with a possible D match to TRBD2 (6 bases). V lost 4 bases and J 8 bases, leaving 20 bases between the germline ends. Germline V lookup: CDR1 MNHNY, CDR2 SVGAGI (reference sequence). The CDR3 contains 16 residues. CDR3 region: CASSSPTGTSQGELFF. The DNA of the CDR3 is TGTGCCAGCAGTTCCCCGACCGGGACTTCCCAGGGGGAGCTGTTTTTT.

The V and J genes are TRBV10-3 and TRBJ2-3; 8 nucleotides agree with TRBD2. CDR1 is ENHRY, CDR2 SYGVKD, per germline. The CDR3 contains 19 residues. V lost 2 bases to trimming and J lost 4 bases; unmatched junction nucleotides: 17. In DNA, the CDR3 is TGTGCCATCAGTGAGCCCGAGATGGTTAGCGGGGATTCTCCAGATACGCAGTATTTT. Amino acids: CAISEPEMVSGDSPDTQYF.

The rearrangement links TRBV7-2 to TRBJ2-5, with 9 bases aligning to TRBD2. The CDR3 covers 15 residues. The J segment lost 4 bases and the V segment lost 6 bases, leaving 9 bases of the junction unmatched. Germline lookup yields CDR1 SGHTA and CDR2 FQGNSA. The CDR3 spells CASRISGGRAETQYF. Written as DNA, the CDR3 is TGTGCCAGCAGGATTAGCGGGGGCCGGGCAGAGACCCAGTACTTC.

This clone showed up just once. The junction departs from germline at one end; a sequencing error may be responsible. The V gene is TRBV7-8, the J gene TRBJ2-7, with TRBD2 identical over 10 bases. The CDR3 runs 19 residues. Germline values: CDR1 SGHVS, CDR2 FQNEAQ. CDR3 sequence (DNA): TGTGCCAGCAGCTTAGAGCGCCTAGCGGGGGCCCGAGGGGGCTACGAGCGGTACTTC. Translated, it gives CASSLERLAGARGGYERYF.

The table lists this clone with a few counts. This chain connects TRBV10-3 to TRBJ2-4; possibly TRBD1 or TRBD2 for D (5 bases each). V gave up 0 bases and J gave up 1 base, with 19 bases separating them. The germline CDR1 and CDR2 sequences are ENHRY and SYGVKD. The CDR3 loop spans 19 amino acids. CDR3 sequence: CAISESPGTHLGAKNIQYF. CDR3 DNA sequence: TGTGCCATCAGTGAGTCTCCCGGGACCCACCTTGGGGCCAAAAACATTCAGTACTTC.

In its sample, this clone was seen a few times. The rearrangement uses TRBV5-1 and TRBJ2-3; D is possibly TRBD1 or TRBD2 (5 bases each). CDR3 length: 17 residues. Trimming took off 4 bases at V and 4 bases at J, with 22 bases between the two ends. Germline V gene sequence: CDR1 SGHRS, CDR2 YFSETQ. This CDR3 is CASSPAQGAGVADTQYF. CDR3 coding DNA: TGCGCCAGCAGCCCGGCGCAGGGCGCCGGGGTTGCAGATACGCAGTATTTT.

This clone was seen more than once but under ten times. The gene calls are TRBV6-5 and TRBJ1-6; no firm D call. This CDR3 spans 14 amino acids. Germline V gives CDR1 MNHEY, CDR2 SVGAGI. V shed 6 bases and J shed 6 bases, with 12 bases lying between them. CDR3 DNA: TGTGCCAGCAGCAACCGCGGGATTAATTCACCCCTCCACTTT. Its translation is CASSNRGINSPLHF.

V gene TRBV29-1 combines with J gene TRBJ2-7, with D uncertain. The ends were cut back, 4 bases at V and 5 bases at J, with 12 bases in the middle. The length of the CDR3 is 12 residues. The germline V gene encodes CDR1 SQVTM and CDR2 ANQGSEA. In DNA form, the CDR3 reads TGCAGCGTTGTCGCAGGTTGGGACGAGCAGTACTTC. Translating it yields CSVVAGWDEQYF.

This chain connects TRBV6-5 to TRBJ1-1; D is undetermined. The germline V and J ends were trimmed by 2 bases and 1 base, with 8 bases remaining between them. The germline V gene encodes CDR1 MNHEY and CDR2 SVGAGI. This CDR3 region has 14 residues. This chain's CDR3 is CASSYNRGNTEAFF. In DNA form, the CDR3 reads TGTGCCAGCAGTTACAATCGGGGGAACACTGAAGCTTTCTTT.

J is TRBJ1-5 and V is TRBV19, with no clear D. V was trimmed by 3 bases and J by 9 bases, leaving 21 bases between them. The CDR3 extends over 16 amino acids. The germline V gene has CDR1 LNHDA and CDR2 SQIVND (reference sequence). The CDR3, as DNA: TGTGCCAGTAGTATCATTAAGTTGGTCAGTCCTCGGCCCCAGCATTTT. As protein: CASSIIKLVSPRPQHF.

This clone appeared once. This chain joins TRBV5-6 and TRBJ1-3, with unresolved D. The CDR3 extends over 16 amino acids. V was shortened by 3 bases and J by 0 bases, with 13 bases between the two germline ends. The germline gives CDR1 SGHDT, CDR2 YYEEEE. Here the CDR3 reads CASSSYRLDSGNTIYF. For the CDR3, the DNA is TGTGCCAGCAGCTCTTATCGTTTGGACTCTGGAAACACCATATATTTT.

This chain links TRBV7-2 with TRBJ2-7; 7 bases are a match to TRBD1. V trimming: 4 bases; J trimming: 0 bases; junction bases outside the gene matches: 6. Germline-derived CDR1 and CDR2 are SGHTA and FQGNSA. This CDR3 has 15 residues. The CDR3 DNA reads TGTGCCAGCAGCTCGTACAGGGACAGCTCCTACGAGCAGTACTTC. It is translated as CASSSYRDSSYEQYF.

The V and J genes are TRBV19 and TRBJ2-2; the D call may be TRBD1 or TRBD2 (6 bases each). From germline, CDR1 is LNHDA and CDR2 SQIVND (reference sequence). Between the trimmed V and J ends, which lost 6 bases and 4 bases, there was a span of 12 bases. This CDR3 is built from 14 residues. Here the CDR3 DNA reads TGTGCCAGTAGCCGAGGGGGGATCACCGGGGAGCTGTTTTTT. The encoded protein is CASSRGGITGELFF.

The chain recombines TRBV11-2 with TRBJ1-1; unclear D gene. Germline-derived CDR1 and CDR2 are SGHAT and FQNNGV. The CDR3 spans 15 residues. V was pared by 5 bases and J by 6 bases, with 19 bases between. The CDR3 nucleotides are TGTGCCAGCAGCCCGGATGGCCCGAGGGTGTCTGAAGCTTTCTTT. Translated: CASSPDGPRVSEAFF.

This chain uses TRBV15 with TRBJ1-5; D is ambiguous. Germline V lookup: CDR1 LNHNV, CDR2 YYDKDF (reference sequence). CDR3 size: 15 residues. V lost 1 base and J 7 bases, leaving 14 bases between the germline ends. The DNA of the CDR3 is TGTGCCACCAGCAGAGGAGTAGGTGGGATCCAGCCCCAGCATTTT. As protein: CATSRGVGGIQPQHF.

The chain uses TRBV4-2 and TRBJ2-1, with D perhaps TRBD1 (5 bases). Trimming left V 0 bases short and J 13 bases short, with 19 bases between. CDR1 LGHNA and CDR2 YNFKEQ come from the germline V gene. CDR3 size: 15 residues. The CDR3 nucleotides read TGTGCCAGCAGCCAAGACACTACCCGCGTAGGGGCCCAGTTCTTC. Residues: CASSQDTTRVGAQFF.